This TCR beta chain was captured in a study of metastatic and nonmetastatic thyroid tumors (dated by TCRdb to 2019 to 2021). Regarding the research as a whole: Repertoires were compared across peripheral blood and tumor or nodule tissue samples from malignant and benign thyroid patients. The research as a whole found: In both blood and tumor samples, malignant tumors were reported to have significantly higher TCR beta diversity than benign nodules.

No treatment had been received by any patient before thyroid surgery. Using T-cell receptor beta sequencing, the study looked back at clinical samples from patients collected from about 2011 to 2018. Libraries were constructed by PCR. The run used an Illumina HiSeq 4000. The TCR beta-chain CDR3 region of each patient was profiled by high-throughput sequencing. Processing in the source paper ran as follows. Drawing on CDR3 differences between clinicopathological groups, the researchers built a classifier meant to tell apart patients with distant-metastatic papillary thyroid cancer. To measure repertoire diversity the researchers used the Shannon index, while the Morisita-Horn index served to gauge how similar the tumor and blood repertoires were. Through fastp at Q25 and MiXCR, TCRdb rebuilt clones from the public reads, retaining in-frame beta chains. The V and J calls reflect TCRdb's pipeline rather than the authors' work. Present in this sample are about 40,000 clones, 16% of which were seen just once. The top ten clones comprise around 3.9% of the sample.

This clone was detected once. This clone's antigen is unknown. It has no much larger one-base neighbor in the sample; base qualities were not kept. A solitary read yields weak support. The receptor comes from a female donor with papillary thyroid cancer or a benign thyroid nodule (not recorded which). Some clones in this sample may be carry-over from other donors' samples. The sample comprised blood.

The DNA reads TGCAGTGCTAGAGGACCGGGACAGGGTCACACAGATACGCAGTATTTT. The translation is CSARGPGQGHTDTQYF. The chain links TRBV20-1 with TRBJ2-3, with 9 bases aligning to TRBD1. The germline V gene (reference sequence) provides CDR1 DFQATT and CDR2 SNEGSKA. Unmatched junction bases come to 7, with V trimmed by 1 base and J by 2 bases. Including cysteine and phenylalanine, the CDR3 has 16 amino acids. Only the CDR3 portion is preserved as DNA: 48 bases, with reading frame beginning at the first base.